This T cell receptor (beta chain) was obtained from a study of blood T cell repertoires in COVID-19. Across the study: PBMCs, B-cell-depleted T cells, or T cells provided the cDNA or gDNA that made up the material.

In the original analysis: Estimated nucleated cell counts came from reference gene primer amplification. The method was immunoSEQ multiplex PCR; TCRdb's version includes in-frame clones alone and lacks a portion of them. That table is the source of V, J and clone size, and D and trimming were worked out from the DNA. Of about 12,000 clones listed, over 75% are singletons. The CDR3 has 14 amino acids. The germline V and J ends were trimmed by 4 bases and 7 bases, with 13 bases remaining between them. The receptor was isolated from a man older than 75 with acute or convalescent COVID-19. The chain links TRBV23-1 to TRBJ2-2; D ambiguous. TRBV23-1 belongs to the ORF category, with a function that is uncertain. The sample comprised peripheral blood. CDR3: CASSRGRIFGELFF. The CDR3 DNA follows: TGCGCCAGCAGTCGAGGCAGAATATTCGGGGAGCTGTTTTTT.